A single sample gave rise to the 4 T cell receptor beta chains below, sequenced in a study of response to subunit inactivated influenza vaccine. One entry per CDR3 protein, called by TCRdb with MiXCR from the RT-PCR reads. The data contain about 310,000 distinct CDR3 sequences, 20% to 25% of them singletons. Sequencing was performed on PBMCs from blood, taken 21 months after vaccination. These receptors were collected from a man aged 45-69 years who received an inactivated influenza vaccine.

Remarks on this clonotype: A much larger clone differs from this one at a single base, so this may be a read error. The CDR3 sequence is CASSFSRDTEALF. Written as DNA, the CDR3 is TGTGCCAGCAGCTTTTCGAGGGACACTGAAGCTTTATTT. J is TRBJ1-1 and V is TRBV7-6; TRBD1 might be the D (6 bases). This CDR3 contains 13 residues. From germline, CDR1 is SGHVS and CDR2 FNYEAQ.

This clonotype was found once. This rearrangement joins TRBV5-1 to TRBJ1-1, with D unclear. Looked up from germline, CDR1 is SGHRS and CDR2 is YFSETQ. Trimming removed 0 bases from V and 0 bases from J, with 9 bases in between. CDR3 size: 15 residues. The CDR3: CASSLVWEMNTEAFF. CDR3 DNA: TGCGCCAGCAGCTTGGTTTGGGAGATGAACACTGAAGCTTTCTTT.

This clonotype was seen only a few times. The CDR3 spells CASSGGTAFQETQYF. The CDR3, as DNA: TGCGCCAGCAGCGGTGGGACAGCTTTCCAAGAGACCCAGTACTTC. The chain is built from TRBV5-1 and TRBJ2-5; 7 bases are a match to TRBD1. Germline CDR1 SGHRS, CDR2 YFSETQ. Trimming removed 4 bases from V and 1 base from J; junction bases left unmatched: 7. CDR3 length equals 15 residues.

In this sample, this clonotype turned up a few times. The V call is TRBV19, the J call TRBJ1-1, with TRBD1 as a possible D gene (6 bases). V lost 1 base and J lost 8, with 20 bases in between. Germline lookup yields CDR1 LNHDA and CDR2 SQIVND (reference sequence). CDR3 length equals 16 residues. In nucleotides, the CDR3 is TGTGCCAGTAGTATAGGGGCAGGGGCGTTAAAGCCCGAAGCTTTCTTT. Translated: CASSIGAGALKPEAFF.